This TCR beta chain was captured by sequencing in a study of T cells in Graves' hyperthyroidism and ophthalmopathy. Germline values: CDR1 SNHLY, CDR2 FYNNEI. The V gene lost 7 bases and the J gene lost 0 bases, with 7 bases spanning the gap. CDR3 length equals 13 residues. From RNA transcripts, TCR beta CDR3 regions were amplified. Initially, a first-round RT-PCR of the TCR CDR3 employed the HTBI primer set. TCRdb called the multiplex PCR reads again in MiXCR, with one record for every CDR3 protein. The sample gives around 530,000 distinct CDR3 sequences, roughly 17% of which show up once; about 16% is in the top ten. This clonotype was seen many times.

This chain uses TRBV2 with TRBJ1-5; D is uncertain. The sequence was collected from a woman between 18 and 30 years old with Graves' ophthalmopathy. Sequencing input: blood. The CDR3 here is CASTRDSNQPQHF. The CDR3 nucleotides are TGTGCCAGCACTAGGGATAGCAATCAGCCCCAGCATTTT.